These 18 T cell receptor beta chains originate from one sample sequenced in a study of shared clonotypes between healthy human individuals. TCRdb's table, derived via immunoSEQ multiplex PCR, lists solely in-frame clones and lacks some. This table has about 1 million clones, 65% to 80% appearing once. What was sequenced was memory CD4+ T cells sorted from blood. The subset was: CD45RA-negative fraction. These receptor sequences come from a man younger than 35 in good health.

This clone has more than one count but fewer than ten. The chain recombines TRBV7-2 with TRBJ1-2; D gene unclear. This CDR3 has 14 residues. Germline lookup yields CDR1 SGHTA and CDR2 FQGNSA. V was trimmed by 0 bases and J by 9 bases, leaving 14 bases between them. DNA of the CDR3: TGTGCCAGCAGCTTAGCGCTAGCGGGCAGGAGCTACACCTTC. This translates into CASSLALAGRSYTF.

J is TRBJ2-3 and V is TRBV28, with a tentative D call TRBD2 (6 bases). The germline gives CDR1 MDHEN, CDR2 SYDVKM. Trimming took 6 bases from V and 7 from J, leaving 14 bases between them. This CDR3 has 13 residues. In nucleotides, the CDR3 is TGTGCCAGCAGCTCCCTCGGGGGAAATACGCAGTATTTT. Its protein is CASSSLGGNTQYF.

The CDR3 spells CASSPATGSNTEAFF. CDR3 bases: TGTGCCAGCAGCCCCGCGACAGGATCGAACACTGAAGCTTTCTTT. The V call is TRBV5-4, the J call TRBJ1-1; TRBD1 is a possible D gene (6 bases). V lost 4 bases and J lost 1, with 14 bases in between. This CDR3 comprises 15 residues. Germline CDR1 SGHNT, CDR2 YYREEE (reference sequence).

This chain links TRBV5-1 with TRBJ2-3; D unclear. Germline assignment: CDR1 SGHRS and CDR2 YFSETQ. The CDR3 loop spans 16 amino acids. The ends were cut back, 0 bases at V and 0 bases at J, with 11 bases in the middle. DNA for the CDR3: TGCGCCAGCAGCTTGGCCGCTCGCCTCAGCACAGATACGCAGTATTTT. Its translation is CASSLAARLSTDTQYF.

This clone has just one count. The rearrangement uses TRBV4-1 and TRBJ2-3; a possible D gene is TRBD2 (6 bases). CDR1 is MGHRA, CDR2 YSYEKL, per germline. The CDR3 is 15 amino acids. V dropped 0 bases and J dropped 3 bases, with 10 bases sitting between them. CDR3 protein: CASSQDPGGTDTQYF. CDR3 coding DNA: TGCGCCAGCAGCCAAGACCCCGGAGGGACAGATACGCAGTATTTT.

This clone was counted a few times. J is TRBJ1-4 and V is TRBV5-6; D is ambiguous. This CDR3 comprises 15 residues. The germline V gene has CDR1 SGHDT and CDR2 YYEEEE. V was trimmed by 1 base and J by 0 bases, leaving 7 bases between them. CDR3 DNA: TGTGCCAGCAGCTTGTATTCTGCAACTAATGAAAAACTGTTTTTT. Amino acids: CASSLYSATNEKLFF.

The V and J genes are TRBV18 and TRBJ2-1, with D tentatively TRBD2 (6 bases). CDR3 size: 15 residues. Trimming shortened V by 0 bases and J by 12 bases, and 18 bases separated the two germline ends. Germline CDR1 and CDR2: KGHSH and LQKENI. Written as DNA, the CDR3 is TGTGCCAGCTCACCACCCAGCAGGGAGGTTAGTCTGCAGTTCTTC. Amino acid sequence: CASSPPSREVSLQFF. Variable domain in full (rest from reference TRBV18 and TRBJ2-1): NAGVMQNPRHLVRRRGQEARLRCSPMKGHSHVYWYRQLPEEGLKFMVYLQKENIIDESGMPKERFSAEFPKEGPSILRIQQVVRGDSAAYFCASSPPSREVSLQFFGPGTRLTVL.

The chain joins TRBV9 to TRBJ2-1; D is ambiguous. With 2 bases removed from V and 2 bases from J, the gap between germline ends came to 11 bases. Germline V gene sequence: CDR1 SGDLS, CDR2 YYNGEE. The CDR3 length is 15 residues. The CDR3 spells CASSVLGEPYNEQFF. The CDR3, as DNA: TGTGCCAGCAGCGTCCTCGGAGAACCCTACAATGAGCAGTTCTTC.

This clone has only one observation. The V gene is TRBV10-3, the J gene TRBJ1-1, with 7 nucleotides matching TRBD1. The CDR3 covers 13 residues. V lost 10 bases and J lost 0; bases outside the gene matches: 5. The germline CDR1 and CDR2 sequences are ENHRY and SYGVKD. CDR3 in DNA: TGTGCCACCGAGACAGGGCTGAACACTGAAGCTTTCTTT. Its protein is CATETGLNTEAFF.

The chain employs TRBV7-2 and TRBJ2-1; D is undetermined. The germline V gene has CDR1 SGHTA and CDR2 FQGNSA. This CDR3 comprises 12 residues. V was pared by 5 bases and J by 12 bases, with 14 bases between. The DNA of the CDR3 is TGTGCCAGCAGCCCCGAGTCGAGGTCGCAGTTCTTC. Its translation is CASSPESRSQFF.

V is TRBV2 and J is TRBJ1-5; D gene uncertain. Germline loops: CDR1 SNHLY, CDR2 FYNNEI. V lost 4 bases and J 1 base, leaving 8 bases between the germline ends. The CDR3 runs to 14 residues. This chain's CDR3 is CASSAGSSNQPQHF. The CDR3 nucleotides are TGTGCCAGCAGTGCGGGGTCCAGCAATCAGCCCCAGCATTTT.

CDR3 sequence (DNA): TGTGCCATCAGTGAGTCGATGGGGACTAGCGGGGAAGAGACCCAGTACTTC. Amino acid sequence: CAISESMGTSGEETQYF. V gene TRBV10-3 combines with J gene TRBJ2-5; TRBD2 aligns across 13 bases. The CDR3 is 17 residues long. CDR1 and CDR2 (germline): ENHRY, SYGVKD. J lost 3 bases, V lost 0 bases, and 4 bases had no gene match.

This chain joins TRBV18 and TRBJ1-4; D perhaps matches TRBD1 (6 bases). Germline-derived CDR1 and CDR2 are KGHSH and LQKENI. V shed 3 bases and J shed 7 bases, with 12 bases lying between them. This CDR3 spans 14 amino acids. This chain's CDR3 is CASSPRGAVEKLFF. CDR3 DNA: TGTGCCAGCTCACCGAGGGGGGCAGTTGAAAAACTGTTTTTT.

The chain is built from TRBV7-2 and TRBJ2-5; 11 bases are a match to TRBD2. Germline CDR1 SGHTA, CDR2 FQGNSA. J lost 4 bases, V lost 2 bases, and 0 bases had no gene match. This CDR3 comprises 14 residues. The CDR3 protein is CASSLTSGGETQYF. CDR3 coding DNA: TGTGCCAGCAGCTTAACTAGCGGGGGAGAGACCCAGTACTTC.

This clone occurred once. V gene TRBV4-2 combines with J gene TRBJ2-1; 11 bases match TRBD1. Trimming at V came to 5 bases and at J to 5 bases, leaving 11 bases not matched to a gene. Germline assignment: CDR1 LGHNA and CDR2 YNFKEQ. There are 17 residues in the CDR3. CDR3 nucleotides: TGTGCCAGCAGCTTCCAACCCGGGACAGGGGGACACAATGAGCAGTTCTTC. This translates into CASSFQPGTGGHNEQFF.

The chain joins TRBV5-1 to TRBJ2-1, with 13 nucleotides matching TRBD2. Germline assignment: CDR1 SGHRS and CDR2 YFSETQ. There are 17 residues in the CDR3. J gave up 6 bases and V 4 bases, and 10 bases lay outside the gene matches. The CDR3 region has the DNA TGCGCCAGCAGCCCTTCGACTAGCGGGAGGTCGGTCAATGAGCAGTTCTTC. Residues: CASSPSTSGRSVNEQFF.

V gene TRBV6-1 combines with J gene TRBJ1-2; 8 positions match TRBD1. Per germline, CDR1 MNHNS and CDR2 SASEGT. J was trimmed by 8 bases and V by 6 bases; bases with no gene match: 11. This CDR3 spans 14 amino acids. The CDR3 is CASSGTGRGLGYTF. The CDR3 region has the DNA TGTGCCAGCAGCGGGACAGGAAGAGGTCTAGGCTACACCTTC.

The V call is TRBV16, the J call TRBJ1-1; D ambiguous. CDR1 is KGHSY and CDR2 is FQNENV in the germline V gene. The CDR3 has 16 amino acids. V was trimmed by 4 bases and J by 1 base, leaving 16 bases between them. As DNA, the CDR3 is TGTGCCAGCAGCCCCCCGGCGCCACCCAAGAACACTGAAGCTTTCTTT. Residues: CASSPPAPPKNTEAFF. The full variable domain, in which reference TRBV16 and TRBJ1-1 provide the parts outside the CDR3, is GEEVAQTPKHLVRGEGQKAKLYCAPIKGHSYVFWYQQVLKNEFKFLISFQNENVFDETGMPKERFSAKCLPNSPCSLEIQATKLEDSAVYFCASSPPAPPKNTEAFFGQGTRLTVV.